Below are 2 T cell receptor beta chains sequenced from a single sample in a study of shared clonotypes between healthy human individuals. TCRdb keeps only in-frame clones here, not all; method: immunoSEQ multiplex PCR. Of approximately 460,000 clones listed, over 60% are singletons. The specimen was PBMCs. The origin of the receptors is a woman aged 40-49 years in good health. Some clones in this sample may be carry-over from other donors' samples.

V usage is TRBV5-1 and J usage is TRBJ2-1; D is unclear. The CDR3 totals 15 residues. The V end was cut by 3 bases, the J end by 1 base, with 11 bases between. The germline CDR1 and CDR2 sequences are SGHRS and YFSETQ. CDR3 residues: CASSSPVGSYNEQFF. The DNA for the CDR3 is TGCGCCAGCAGCTCCCCCGTGGGATCCTACAATGAGCAGTTCTTC.

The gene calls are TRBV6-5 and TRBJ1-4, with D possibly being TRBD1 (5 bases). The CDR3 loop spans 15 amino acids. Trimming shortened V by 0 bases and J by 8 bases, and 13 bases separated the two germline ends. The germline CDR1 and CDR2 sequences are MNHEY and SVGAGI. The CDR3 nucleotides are TGTGCCAGCAGTTACTCAAGGCGGGACGGGGAAAAACTGTTTTTT. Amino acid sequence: CASSYSRRDGEKLFF.